Here is one TCR beta chain with its context. The data originate from a study of shared clonotypes between healthy human individuals. This CDR3 spans 15 amino acids. Per the germline V gene, CDR1 is MDHEN and CDR2 is SYDVKM. V was clipped by 6 bases and J by 5 bases; unmatched bases: 7. Methods used by the authors: ImmunoSEQ only sent back junction sequences with no quality scores, so filtering was done differently. TCRdb's table, derived via immunoSEQ multiplex PCR, lists solely in-frame clones and lacks some. That table furnishes V, J and clone size, whereas the DNA furnished D and trimming. Of about a million clones in the sample, approximately 80% were seen once.

This sequence originates from a man aged 18 to 30 in good health. Some clones in this sample may be carry-over from other donors' samples. The J gene is TRBJ1-6, the V gene TRBV28, with 7 nucleotides matching TRBD1. Sequencing was done on a sample of memory CD4+ T cells from PBMCs. Sample subset: CD45RA-negative fraction. This CDR3 is CASSFAGQHNSPLHF. The CDR3 coding sequence is TGTGCCAGCAGCTTCGCGGGACAGCATAATTCACCCCTCCACTTT.